This entry lists 25 T cell receptor beta chains sequenced from one sample in a study of T cell responses to AZD1222 COVID-19 vaccine. Repertoires were generated with immunoSEQ multiplex PCR, while TCRdb's copy carries only in-frame clones and drops some. Seen here are some 150,000 clones, 75% to 95% observed once, and the top ten hold around 2.8%. The sample was peripheral blood, taken on day 0 of MenACWY control vaccination. The receptors come from an adult in good health.

This clone was counted once. This chain uses TRBV2 with TRBJ1-1; D is ambiguous. The germline V gene encodes CDR1 SNHLY and CDR2 FYNNEI. Trimming shortened V by 7 bases and J by 1 base, and 13 bases separated the two germline ends. The CDR3 runs 14 residues. CDR3 in amino acids: CASIRGLRNTEAFF. CDR3 in DNA: TGTGCCAGCATCCGAGGACTCAGGAACACTGAAGCTTTCTTT.

The chain is built from TRBV11-2 and TRBJ2-1, with 8 bases matching TRBD1. The V and J ends lost 3 bases and 13 bases, in that order; junction bases with no gene match: 5. The CDR3 covers 12 residues. In germline, CDR1 is SGHAT, CDR2 FQNNGV. CDR3 region: CASSLDRVPQFF. CDR3 in DNA: TGTGCCAGCAGCTTGGACAGGGTTCCCCAGTTCTTC.

The V call is TRBV2, the J call TRBJ2-7; D not resolved. Germline loops: CDR1 SNHLY, CDR2 FYNNEI. There are 11 residues in the CDR3. V gave up 3 bases and J gave up 5 bases, with 5 bases separating them. CDR3 nucleotide sequence: TGTGCCAGCAGTGAGGGGAACGAGCAGTACTTC. Translating gives CASSEGNEQYF.

The table lists this clone with a count of one. This chain links TRBV12-3 or TRBV12-4 with TRBJ1-5; D remains unclear. This CDR3 contains 13 residues. The V end was cut by 5 bases, the J end by 1 base, with 6 bases between. CDR3 DNA: TGTGCCAGCAGTCCCACGAGCAATCAGCCCCAGCATTTT. Translation: CASSPTSNQPQHF.

The rearrangement joins TRBV27 to TRBJ1-1; no reliable D call. The CDR3 runs 13 residues. The germline V and J ends were trimmed by 3 bases and 0 bases, with 5 bases remaining between them. Per germline, CDR1 MNHEY and CDR2 SMNVEV (reference sequence). The CDR3 DNA follows: TGTGCCAGCAGTTTGGGGATGAACACTGAAGCTTTCTTT. Translated, it gives CASSLGMNTEAFF.

The chain carries TRBV27 and TRBJ2-3; 7 nucleotides match TRBD2. Germline assignment: CDR1 MNHEY and CDR2 SMNVEV (reference sequence). V lost 3 bases to trimming and J lost 2 bases; unmatched junction nucleotides: 11. CDR3 length: 17 amino acids. The CDR3 loop is CASSFEASGLHTDTQYF. Here the CDR3 DNA reads TGTGCCAGCAGTTTTGAGGCTAGCGGCCTCCACACAGATACGCAGTATTTT.

The chain uses TRBV5-4 and TRBJ2-7; the D gene is possibly TRBD2 (5 bases). Deletions cut 4 bases from V and 5 bases from J, with 13 bases between. This CDR3 region has 13 residues. Germline CDR1 reads SGHNT; CDR2 reads YYREEE (reference sequence). CDR3 sequence: CASSPARGNEQYF. The CDR3 bases are TGTGCCAGCAGCCCGGCGAGAGGGAACGAGCAGTACTTC.

This chain connects TRBV28 to TRBJ1-2; 11 positions agree with TRBD1. Germline-derived CDR1 and CDR2 are MDHEN and SYDVKM. The length of the CDR3 is 13 residues. With V trimmed by 7 bases and J by 5 bases, 3 bases remained unmatched. CDR3 in amino acids: CASTGDRGYGYTF. CDR3 sequence (DNA): TGTGCCAGCACCGGGGACAGGGGGTATGGCTACACCTTC.

This clone was seen only once. V gene TRBV4-1 combines with J gene TRBJ2-1; 12 bases are a match to TRBD2. The CDR3 is made up of 17 amino acids. The J segment lost 10 bases and the V segment lost 4 bases, leaving 14 bases of the junction unmatched. Germline CDR1 is MGHRA and CDR2 is YSYEKL. DNA of the CDR3: TGCGCCAGCAGCCGCACAGGGGCACTAGCGGGGGGCCAGGAGCAGTTCTTC. As protein: CASSRTGALAGGQEQFF.

V usage is TRBV10-3 and J usage is TRBJ2-7, with 7 bases fitting TRBD2. Unmatched junction bases numbered 6, after V lost 4 bases and J lost 0 bases. The CDR3 is 15 residues long. Per germline, CDR1 ENHRY and CDR2 SYGVKD. The CDR3: CAISGSRDYSYEQYF. Written as DNA, the CDR3 is TGTGCCATCAGTGGATCTCGGGACTACTCCTACGAGCAGTACTTC.

This rearrangement joins TRBV29-1 to TRBJ2-3, with D perhaps given as TRBD1 or TRBD2 (6 bases each). The CDR3 is made up of 15 amino acids. Germline assignment: CDR1 SQVTM and CDR2 ANQGSEA. As DNA, the CDR3 is TGCACCACCGCGAGGGGGGCCGTACTCACAGATACGCAGTATTTT. Translated: CTTARGAVLTDTQYF.

The rearrangement joins TRBV6-5 to TRBJ2-3, with D tentatively TRBD2 (5 bases). Germline V gene data show CDR1 as MNHEY and CDR2 as SVGAGI. V was trimmed by 9 bases and J by 0 bases, leaving 13 bases between them. The CDR3 spans 14 residues. CDR3 in amino acids: CASRLYPSTDTQYF. The CDR3 DNA follows: TGTGCCAGTCGACTATATCCTAGCACAGATACGCAGTATTTT.

The chain links TRBV6-5 to TRBJ1-1; unclear D gene. The CDR3 length is 16 residues. Trimming removed 2 bases at V and 1 base at J, with 14 bases between. Germline-derived CDR1 and CDR2 are MNHEY and SVGAGI. CDR3 amino acids: CASSYQSGVGNTEAFF. The DNA of the CDR3 is TGTGCCAGCAGTTACCAGTCAGGAGTGGGGAACACTGAAGCTTTCTTT.

This chain links TRBV7-3 with TRBJ2-5; 14 bases line up with TRBD2. The germline CDR1 and CDR2 sequences are SGHTA and FQGTGA. Trimming cost V 5 bases and J 6 bases; bases outside gene matches: 8. The CDR3 contains 16 residues. In DNA, the CDR3 is TGTGCCAGCAGCCTCGGGACTAGCGGGAGCGGGCAGACCCAGTACTTC. Protein product: CASSLGTSGSGQTQYF.

V usage is TRBV28 and J usage is TRBJ2-3, with 8 bases identical to TRBD1. V dropped 3 bases and J dropped 4; count of bases not matched to a gene: 9. CDR3 length equals 16 residues. The V gene's germline CDR1 is MDHEN and CDR2 SYDVKM. The CDR3 DNA reads TGTGCCAGCAGTTTTGGTGGGACAGGTTTTTCAGATACGCAGTATTTT. Its translation: CASSFGGTGFSDTQYF.

J is TRBJ1-1 and V is TRBV6-6; no clear D gene. Germline V lookup: CDR1 MNHNY, CDR2 SVGAGI (reference sequence). The CDR3 covers 15 residues. V lost 7 bases and J 0 bases, leaving 15 bases between the germline ends. The CDR3 DNA follows: TGTGCCAGCAATTCTCGGACGTCTTTGAACACTGAAGCTTTCTTT. Amino acid sequence: CASNSRTSLNTEAFF.

The genes are TRBV4-1 and TRBJ2-2; perhaps TRBD2 as D (6 bases). Germline V CDR1 and CDR2: MGHRA, YSYEKL. This CDR3 is built from 13 residues. V was clipped by 4 bases and J by 7 bases, with 10 bases between them. The CDR3 sequence: CASSPGLIGELFF. CDR3 in DNA: TGCGCCAGCAGCCCTGGACTAATCGGGGAGCTGTTTTTT.

V and J are TRBV28 and TRBJ1-6; possible D gene TRBD1, 5 bases. The CDR3 spans 13 residues. V lost 10 bases, J lost 7 bases, and 14 bases lay in between. The germline V gene has CDR1 MDHEN and CDR2 SYDVKM. The CDR3 DNA reads TGTGCCATCGAGGGACGGGGGAATTCACCCCTCCACTTT. Its protein is CAIEGRGNSPLHF.

The chain joins TRBV5-1 to TRBJ2-7; 11 positions agree with TRBD2. Trimming cost V 4 bases and J 3 bases; bases outside gene matches: 6. Looked up from germline, CDR1 is SGHRS and CDR2 is YFSETQ. This CDR3 has 15 amino acids. The chain's CDR3 is CASSILAGEGYEQYF. The CDR3, as DNA: TGCGCCAGCAGCATACTAGCGGGAGAGGGCTACGAGCAGTACTTC.

The chain carries TRBV5-6 and TRBJ1-1; D gene unclear. CDR1 SGHDT and CDR2 YYEEEE come from the germline V gene. V lost 0 bases to trimming and J lost 0 bases, with 12 bases between them. The CDR3 has 16 amino acids. This CDR3 reads CASSLEKQRMNTEAFF. The CDR3 DNA reads TGTGCCAGCAGCTTGGAAAAGCAGAGAATGAACACTGAAGCTTTCTTT.

The gene calls are TRBV27 and TRBJ1-2; D may be TRBD1 (6 bases). The CDR3 length is 15 residues. Looked up from germline, CDR1 is MNHEY and CDR2 is SMNVEV (reference sequence). The V and J ends lost 5 bases and 0 bases respectively, with 13 bases between them. In nucleotides, the CDR3 is TGTGCCAGCAGTCCCTCGGACAGCGCTAACTATGGCTACACCTTC. As protein: CASSPSDSANYGYTF.

The chain uses TRBV6-5 and TRBJ1-4; 7 positions agree with TRBD1. The CDR3 loop spans 16 amino acids. The ends lost 2 bases at V and 6 bases at J; junction bases unmatched: 9. Germline CDR1 MNHEY, CDR2 SVGAGI. The CDR3 here is CASSYPTGQGDEKLFF. CDR3 DNA sequence: TGTGCCAGCAGTTACCCGACTGGGCAGGGGGATGAAAAACTGTTTTTT.

This sequence joins TRBV7-9 and TRBJ1-1; D unresolved. V lost 6 bases, J lost 3 bases, and 5 bases lay in between. Germline V gives CDR1 SEHNR, CDR2 FQNEAQ (reference sequence). The CDR3 loop spans 11 amino acids. This CDR3 reads CASRGDTEAFF. CDR3 DNA: TGTGCCAGCAGAGGCGACACTGAAGCTTTCTTT.

This clone was recorded a few times. The CDR3 DNA reads as TGTGCCACCAGCAGCCAGCAGGGGGCAGGGTATGGCTACACCTTC. Protein: CATSSQQGAGYGYTF. The J gene is TRBJ1-2, the V gene TRBV15; 8 bases match TRBD1. The CDR3 has 15 residues. Germline CDR1 reads LNHNV; CDR2 reads YYDKDF (reference sequence). Unmatched junction bases numbered 8, after V lost 3 bases and J lost 5 bases.

The chain recombines TRBV24-1 with TRBJ2-5, with 8 bases lining up with TRBD2. The germline V gene encodes CDR1 KGHDR and CDR2 SFDVKD. This CDR3 comprises 16 residues. V lost 1 base, J lost 3 bases, and 6 bases stayed unmatched. CDR3 sequence reads: CATSDFSGGIKETQYF. CDR3 nucleotides: TGTGCCACCAGTGATTTTTCGGGAGGGATAAAAGAGACCCAGTACTTC.